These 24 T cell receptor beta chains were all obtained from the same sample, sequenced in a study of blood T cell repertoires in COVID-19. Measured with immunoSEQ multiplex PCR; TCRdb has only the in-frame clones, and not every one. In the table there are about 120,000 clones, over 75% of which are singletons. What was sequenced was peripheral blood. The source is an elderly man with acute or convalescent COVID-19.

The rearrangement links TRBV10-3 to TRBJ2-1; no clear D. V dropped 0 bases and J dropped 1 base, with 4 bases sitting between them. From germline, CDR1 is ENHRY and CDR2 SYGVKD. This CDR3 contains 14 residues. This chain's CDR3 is CAISESSSYNEQFF. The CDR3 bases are TGTGCCATCAGTGAGTCGAGTTCCTACAATGAGCAGTTCTTC.

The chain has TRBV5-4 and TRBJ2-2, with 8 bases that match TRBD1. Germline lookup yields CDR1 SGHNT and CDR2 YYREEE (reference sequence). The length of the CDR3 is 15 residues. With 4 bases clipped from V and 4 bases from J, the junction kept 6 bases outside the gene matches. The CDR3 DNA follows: TGTGCCAGCAGCAAGACAGGGGTCGGCACCGGGGAGCTGTTTTTT. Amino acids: CASSKTGVGTGELFF.

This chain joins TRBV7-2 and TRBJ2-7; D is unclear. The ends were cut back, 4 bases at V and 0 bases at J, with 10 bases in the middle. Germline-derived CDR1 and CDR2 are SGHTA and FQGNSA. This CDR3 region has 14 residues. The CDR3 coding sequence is TGTGCCAGCAGCTCCTCAGCGAACTCCTACGAGCAGTACTTC. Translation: CASSSSANSYEQYF.

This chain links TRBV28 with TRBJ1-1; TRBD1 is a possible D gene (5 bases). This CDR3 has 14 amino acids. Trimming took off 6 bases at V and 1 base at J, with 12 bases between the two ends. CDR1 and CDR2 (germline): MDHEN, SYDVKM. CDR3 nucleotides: TGTGCCAGCAGCGCCGGGGGGAGGAACACTGAAGCTTTCTTT. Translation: CASSAGGRNTEAFF.

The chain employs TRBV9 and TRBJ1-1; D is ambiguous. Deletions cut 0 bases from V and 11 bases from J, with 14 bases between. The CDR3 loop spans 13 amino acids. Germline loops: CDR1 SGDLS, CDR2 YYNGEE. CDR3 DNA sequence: TGTGCCAGCAGCGTAGATCAGGAATCCGGCGCTTTCTTT. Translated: CASSVDQESGAFF.

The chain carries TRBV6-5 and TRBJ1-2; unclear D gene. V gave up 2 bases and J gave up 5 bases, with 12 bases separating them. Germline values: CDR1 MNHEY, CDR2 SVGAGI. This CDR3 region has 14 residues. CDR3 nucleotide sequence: TGTGCCAGCAGTTACAAAGACAACGCTTATGGCTACACCTTC. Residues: CASSYKDNAYGYTF.

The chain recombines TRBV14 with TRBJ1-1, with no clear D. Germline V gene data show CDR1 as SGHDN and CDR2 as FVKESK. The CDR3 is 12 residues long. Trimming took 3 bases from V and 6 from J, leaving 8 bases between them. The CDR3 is CASSHLVPEAFF. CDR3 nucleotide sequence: TGTGCCAGCAGCCATCTCGTCCCTGAAGCTTTCTTT.

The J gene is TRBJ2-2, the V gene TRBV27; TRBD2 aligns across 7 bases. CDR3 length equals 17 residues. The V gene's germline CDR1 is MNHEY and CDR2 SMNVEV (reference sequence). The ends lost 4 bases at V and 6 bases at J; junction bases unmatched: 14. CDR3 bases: TGTGCCAGCAGTTCACGCCGGGGGAGGGTTCGGTCCGGGGAGCTGTTTTTT. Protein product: CASSSRRGRVRSGELFF.

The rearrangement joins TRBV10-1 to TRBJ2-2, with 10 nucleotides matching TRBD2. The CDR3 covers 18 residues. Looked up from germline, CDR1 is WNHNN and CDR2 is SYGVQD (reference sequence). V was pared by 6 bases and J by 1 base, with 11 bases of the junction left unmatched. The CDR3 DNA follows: TGCGCCAGCAGCCTTATTCTAGCGGGGGCCGTGAACACCGGGGAGCTGTTTTTT. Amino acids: CASSLILAGAVNTGELFF.

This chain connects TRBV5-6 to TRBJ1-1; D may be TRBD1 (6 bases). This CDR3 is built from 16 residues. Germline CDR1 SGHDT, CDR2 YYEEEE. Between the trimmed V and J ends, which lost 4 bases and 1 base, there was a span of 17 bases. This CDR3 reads CASSGDIPRRNTEAFF. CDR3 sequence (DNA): TGTGCCAGCAGCGGGGACATCCCAAGGCGGAACACTGAAGCTTTCTTT.

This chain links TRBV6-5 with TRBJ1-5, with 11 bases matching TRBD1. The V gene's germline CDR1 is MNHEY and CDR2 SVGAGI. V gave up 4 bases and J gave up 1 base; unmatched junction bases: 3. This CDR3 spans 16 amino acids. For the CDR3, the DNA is TGTGCCAGCAGTTCTAGGGACAGGGGGAGCAATCAGCCCCAGCATTTT. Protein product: CASSSRDRGSNQPQHF.

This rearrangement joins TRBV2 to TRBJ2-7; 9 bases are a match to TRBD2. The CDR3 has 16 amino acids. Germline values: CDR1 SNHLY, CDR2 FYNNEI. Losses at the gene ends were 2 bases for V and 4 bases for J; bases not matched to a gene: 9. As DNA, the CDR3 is TGTGCCAGCAGTGAAAGGTTACTAGCGGGCAGATACGAGCAGTACTTC. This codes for CASSERLLAGRYEQYF.

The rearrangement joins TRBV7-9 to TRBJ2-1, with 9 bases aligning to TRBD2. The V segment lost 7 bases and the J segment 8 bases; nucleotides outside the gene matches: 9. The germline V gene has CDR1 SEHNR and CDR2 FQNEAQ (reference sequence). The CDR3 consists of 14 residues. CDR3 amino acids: CASIIAGVGHEQFF. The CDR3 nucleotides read TGTGCCAGCATTATAGCGGGAGTCGGTCATGAGCAGTTCTTC.

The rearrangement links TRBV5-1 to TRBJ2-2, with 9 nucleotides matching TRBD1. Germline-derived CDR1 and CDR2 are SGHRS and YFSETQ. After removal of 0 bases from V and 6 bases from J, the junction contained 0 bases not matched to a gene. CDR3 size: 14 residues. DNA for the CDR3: TGCGCCAGCAGCTTGGGACAGGGGGCCGGGGAGCTGTTTTTT. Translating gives CASSLGQGAGELFF.

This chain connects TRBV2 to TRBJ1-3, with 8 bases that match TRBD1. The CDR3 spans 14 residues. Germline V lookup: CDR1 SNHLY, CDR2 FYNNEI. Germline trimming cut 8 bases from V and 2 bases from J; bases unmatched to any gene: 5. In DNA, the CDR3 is TGTGCCAGCGGGACAGGTGGGCCTGGAAACACCATATATTTT. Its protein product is CASGTGGPGNTIYF. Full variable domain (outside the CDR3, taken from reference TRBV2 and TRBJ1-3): EPEVTQTPSHQVTQMGQEVILRCVPISNHLYFYWYRQILGQKVEFLVSFYNNEISEKSEIFDDQFSVERPDGSNFTLKIRSTKLEDSAMYFCASGTGGPGNTIYFGEGSWLTVV.

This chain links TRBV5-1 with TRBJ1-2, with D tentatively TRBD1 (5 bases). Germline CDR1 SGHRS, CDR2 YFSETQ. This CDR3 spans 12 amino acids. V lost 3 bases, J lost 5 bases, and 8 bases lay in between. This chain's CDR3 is CASSSGGYGYTF. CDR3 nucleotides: TGCGCCAGCAGCTCGGGGGGGTATGGCTACACCTTC.

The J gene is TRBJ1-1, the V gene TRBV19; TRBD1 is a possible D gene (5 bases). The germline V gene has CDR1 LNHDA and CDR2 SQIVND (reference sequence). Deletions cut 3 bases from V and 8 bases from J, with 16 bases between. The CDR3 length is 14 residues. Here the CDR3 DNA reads TGTGCCAGTAGTATCCGGGGGACCCTAATAGAAGCTTTCTTT. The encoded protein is CASSIRGTLIEAFF. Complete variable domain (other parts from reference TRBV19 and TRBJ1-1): DGGITQSPKYLFRKEGQNVTLSCEQNLNHDAMYWYRQDPGQGLRLIYYSQIVNDFQKGDIAEGYSVSREKKESFPLTVTSAQKNPTAFYLCASSIRGTLIEAFFGQGTRLTVV.

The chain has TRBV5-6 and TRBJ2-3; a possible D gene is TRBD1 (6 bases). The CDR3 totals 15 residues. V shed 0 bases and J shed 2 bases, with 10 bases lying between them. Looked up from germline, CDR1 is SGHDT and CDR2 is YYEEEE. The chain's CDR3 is CASSLVPGATDTQYF. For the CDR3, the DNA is TGTGCCAGCAGCTTGGTCCCAGGGGCCACAGATACGCAGTATTTT.

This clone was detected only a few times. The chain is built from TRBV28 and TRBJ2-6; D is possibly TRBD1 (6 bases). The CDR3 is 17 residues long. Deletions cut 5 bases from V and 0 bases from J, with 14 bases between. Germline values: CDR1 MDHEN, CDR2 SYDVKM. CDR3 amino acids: CASSKDRLGSGANVLTF. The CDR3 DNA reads TGTGCCAGCAGTAAAGACAGGTTGGGCTCTGGGGCCAACGTCCTGACTTTC.

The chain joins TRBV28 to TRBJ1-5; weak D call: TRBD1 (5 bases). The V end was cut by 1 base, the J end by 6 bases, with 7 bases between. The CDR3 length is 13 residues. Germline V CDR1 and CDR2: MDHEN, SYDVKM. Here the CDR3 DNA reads TGTGCCAGCAGTTTATTCGGGGGTCAGCCCCAGCATTTT. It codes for CASSLFGGQPQHF.

CDR3 nucleotide sequence: TGTGCCAGCAGCTTCCTAGCGACGGGCGGGGAGCTGTTTTTT. Translating gives CASSFLATGGELFF. The chain has TRBV5-6 and TRBJ2-2; D perhaps matches TRBD2 (6 bases). The V gene's germline CDR1 is SGHDT and CDR2 YYEEEE. This CDR3 has 14 residues. V shed 2 bases and J shed 7 bases, with 12 bases lying between them.

CDR3 protein: CASSLARLTYEQYF. The CDR3 nucleotides read TGTGCCAGCAGCTTAGCCAGGCTGACCTACGAGCAGTACTTC. The chain is built from TRBV11-2 and TRBJ2-7; D gene ambiguous. V was clipped by 1 base and J by 2 bases, with 9 bases between them. Germline V gene data show CDR1 as SGHAT and CDR2 as FQNNGV. This CDR3 has 14 amino acids.

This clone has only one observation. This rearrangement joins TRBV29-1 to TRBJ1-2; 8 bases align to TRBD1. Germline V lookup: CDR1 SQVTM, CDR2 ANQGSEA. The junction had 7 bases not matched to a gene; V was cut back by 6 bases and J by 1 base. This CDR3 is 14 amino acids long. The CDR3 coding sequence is TGCAGCGTCCCAGGACAGGGAGTTAACTATGGCTACACCTTC. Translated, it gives CSVPGQGVNYGYTF.

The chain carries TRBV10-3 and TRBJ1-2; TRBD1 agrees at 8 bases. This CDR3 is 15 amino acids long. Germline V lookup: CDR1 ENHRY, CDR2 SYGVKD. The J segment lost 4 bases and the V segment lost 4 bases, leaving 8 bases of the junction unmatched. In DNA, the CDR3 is TGTGCCATCAGTGTCACAGGGGGGTTAGGCTATGGCTACACCTTC. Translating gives CAISVTGGLGYGYTF.